The clone carrying this T cell receptor (beta chain) turned up a few times. The data originate from a study of T-cell reconstitution after alpha-beta-depleted transplantation in children. Unique molecular identifiers were incorporated into the prepared TCRbeta library. TCRdb re-called the PCR reads with MiXCR, one entry per CDR3 protein. The table records about 690,000 distinct CDR3 sequences, 15% to 20% of them present only once. The CDR3 loop spans 13 amino acids. Germline V gene lookup returns CDR1 SGHRS and CDR2 YFSETQ. After removal of 3 bases from V and 6 bases from J, the junction contained 5 bases not matched to a gene.

This TCR was sampled from a human donor who donated a stem cell graft to a child with acute myeloid leukemia. The rearrangement uses TRBV5-1 and TRBJ1-2, with TRBD1 matching over 7 bases. The material was PBMCs from the stem cell graft donor, obtained from the stem cell graft. The CDR3 reads CASSWETGNGYTF. For the CDR3, the DNA is TGCGCCAGCAGCTGGGAGACAGGGAATGGCTACACCTTC.